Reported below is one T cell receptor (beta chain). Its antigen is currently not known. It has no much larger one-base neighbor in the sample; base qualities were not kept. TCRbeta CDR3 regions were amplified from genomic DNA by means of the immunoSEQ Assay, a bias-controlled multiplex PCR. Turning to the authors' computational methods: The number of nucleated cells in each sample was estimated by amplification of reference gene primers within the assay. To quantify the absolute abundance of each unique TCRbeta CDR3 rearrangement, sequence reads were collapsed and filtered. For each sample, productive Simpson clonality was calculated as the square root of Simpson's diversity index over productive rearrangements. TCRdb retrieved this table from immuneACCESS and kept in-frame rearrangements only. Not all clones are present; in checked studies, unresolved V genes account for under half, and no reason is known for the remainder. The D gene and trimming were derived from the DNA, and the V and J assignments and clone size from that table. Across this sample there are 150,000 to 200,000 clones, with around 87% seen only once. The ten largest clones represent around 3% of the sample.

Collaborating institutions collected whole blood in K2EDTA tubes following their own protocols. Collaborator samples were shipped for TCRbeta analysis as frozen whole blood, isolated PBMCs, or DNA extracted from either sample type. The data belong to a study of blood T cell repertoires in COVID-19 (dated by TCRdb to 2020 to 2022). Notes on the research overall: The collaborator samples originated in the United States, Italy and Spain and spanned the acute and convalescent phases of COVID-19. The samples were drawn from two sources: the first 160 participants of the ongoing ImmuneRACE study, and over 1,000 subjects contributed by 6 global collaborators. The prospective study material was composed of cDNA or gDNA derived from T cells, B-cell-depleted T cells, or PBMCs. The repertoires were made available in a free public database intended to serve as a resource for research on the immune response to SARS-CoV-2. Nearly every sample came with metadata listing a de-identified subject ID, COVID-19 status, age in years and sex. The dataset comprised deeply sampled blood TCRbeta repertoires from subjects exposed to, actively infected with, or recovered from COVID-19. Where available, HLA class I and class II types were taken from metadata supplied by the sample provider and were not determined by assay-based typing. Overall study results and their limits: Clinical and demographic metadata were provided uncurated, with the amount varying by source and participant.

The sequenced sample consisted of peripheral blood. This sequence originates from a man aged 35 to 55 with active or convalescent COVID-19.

The DNA is as follows: TGTGCCTGGGGGGGCGGGCAGGCACTAAGAAATCAGCCCCAGCATTTT. This translates into CAWGGGQALRNQPQHF. The chain is made from TRBV30 and TRBJ1-5, with a weak D call of TRBD1 (6 bases match). CDR1 GTSNPN and CDR2 SVGIG were looked up in the germline V gene (reference sequence). The CDR3 covers 16 residues, taking in both the cysteine and the phenylalanine. Only CDR3 DNA remains: 48 bases, in frame from the first base. Between the V and J ends, shortened by 5 bases and 4 bases respectively, the junction contains 21 bases.